This T cell receptor (beta chain) appears in the sequencing data of a study of PD-L1 blockade in urothelial cancer. Regarding time point: peripheral blood 6 weeks after treatment start. The CDR3 is 15 residues long. The J segment lost 4 bases and the V segment lost 3 bases, leaving 8 bases of the junction unmatched. Germline CDR1 reads SGHNT; CDR2 reads YYREEE (reference sequence). Sequencing used immunoSEQ multiplex PCR; TCRdb keeps in-frame clones, though not all of them. The sample has around 26,000 clones, roughly 84% seen once; the top ten hold less than 2%. This sequence was found in a man aged 65-85 years with urothelial cancer. The chain employs TRBV5-4 and TRBJ2-7; 9 bases line up with TRBD1. The sample here was PBMCs, taken around atezolizumab (anti-PD-L1) treatment. CDR3 region: CASSSGGQGSYEQYF. In DNA form, the CDR3 reads TGTGCCAGCAGCTCTGGGGGACAGGGTAGTTACGAGCAGTACTTC.